These 21 T cell receptor beta chains share one sample of origin, sequenced in a study of regulatory T cells in long-lasting Graves disease. Specified time point: newly diagnosed GD, antithyroid drugs for less than 3 months. PBMCs provided the RNA from which the TCR library was made. The TCR beta library used iRepertoire HTBI primers with Arm-PCR amplification of CDR3. TCRdb analysed the multiplex PCR reads with MiXCR anew, one entry per CDR3 protein. The sample lists 350,000 to 450,000 distinct CDR3 sequences; 12% were seen once. Separately, the same data were catalogued under a study of T cells in Graves' hyperthyroidism and ophthalmopathy.

The source was peripheral blood mononuclear cells (PBMCs), collected at new diagnosis, from a patient treated with antithyroid drugs. The origin of the receptors is a woman between 18 and 29 years old with Graves disease.

Only a few counts were recorded for this clonotype. The J gene is TRBJ2-3, the V gene TRBV5-1; D is possibly TRBD1 (5 bases). Per germline, CDR1 SGHRS and CDR2 YFSETQ. V dropped 0 bases and J dropped 0 bases, with 26 bases sitting between them. This CDR3 has 21 residues. The CDR3 region has the DNA TGCGCCAGCAGCTTGGGGGGCAAGGTACAGAATAAACGCCGTAGCACAGATACGCAGTATTTT. Its translation: CASSLGGKVQNKRRSTDTQYF.

This clonotype was observed a handful of times. The rearrangement uses TRBV3-1 and TRBJ2-7, with TRBD2 matching 7 bases. The CDR3 extends over 15 amino acids. Trimming removed 4 bases from V and 2 bases from J; junction bases left unmatched: 8. CDR1 LGHDT and CDR2 YNNKEL come from the germline V gene (reference sequence). CDR3 coding DNA: TGTGCCAGCAGCCGAGGGGCTAGCGGTACCTACGAGCAGTACTTC. Its protein is CASSRGASGTYEQYF.

This clonotype came up many times. The chain joins TRBV4-3 to TRBJ2-2, with 11 bases lining up with TRBD2. The CDR3 runs 18 residues. Germline V gene data show CDR1 as LGHNA and CDR2 as YSLEER. Unmatched junction bases numbered 9, after V lost 0 bases and J lost 6 bases. CDR3 bases: TGCGCCAGCAGCCAAGATTTGACTAGCGGGAAAGTATCCGGGGAGCTGTTTTTT. The encoded protein is CASSQDLTSGKVSGELFF.

This clonotype was detected ten times or more. The J gene is TRBJ2-1, the V gene TRBV28, with 9 bases lining up with TRBD2. Germline V CDR1 and CDR2: MDHEN, SYDVKM. The CDR3 loop spans 14 amino acids. Germline trimming cut 3 bases from V and 7 bases from J; bases unmatched to any gene: 4. Here the CDR3 DNA reads TGTGCCAGCAGTTTTCGGCTAGCGGGGAATGAGCAGTTCTTC. It codes for CASSFRLAGNEQFF.

Many counts were recorded for this clonotype. The chain is built from TRBV4-3 and TRBJ2-1, with 7 bases matching TRBD2. The CDR3 contains 17 residues. With 4 bases clipped from V and 4 bases from J, the junction kept 13 bases outside the gene matches. The germline gives CDR1 LGHNA, CDR2 YSLEER. As DNA, the CDR3 is TGCGCCAGCAGCCTCAGCCCCCCCGGGGGGTTTTACAATGAGCAGTTCTTC. It translates to CASSLSPPGGFYNEQFF.

The chain links TRBV6-5 to TRBJ1-1, with 8 bases fitting TRBD1. Germline V CDR1 and CDR2: MNHEY, SVGAGI. This CDR3 region has 17 residues. After removal of 2 bases from V and 0 bases from J, the junction contained 8 bases not matched to a gene. The CDR3 nucleotides read TGTGCCAGCAGTTACGGACAGGGTAGGATCATGAACACTGAAGCTTTCTTT. It is translated as CASSYGQGRIMNTEAFF.

V gene TRBV15 combines with J gene TRBJ1-4, with D possibly matching TRBD1 (5 bases). Trimming took off 3 bases at V and 0 bases at J, with 11 bases between the two ends. The CDR3 contains 16 residues. The V gene's germline CDR1 is LNHNV and CDR2 YYDKDF (reference sequence). CDR3 sequence: CATSRELGATNEKLFF. The CDR3 DNA sequence: TGTGCCACCAGCAGGGAGCTGGGGGCAACTAATGAAAAACTGTTTTTT.

In regard to this clonotype: A read error may be the cause here, since a much bigger clone is one base away. This chain joins TRBV20-1 and TRBJ2-3, with D unresolved. The CDR3 loop spans 13 amino acids. Per germline, CDR1 DFQATT and CDR2 SNEGSKA (reference sequence). The CDR3 DNA reads as TGCAGTGGGCTGGACCCGAATTTGGAGACCCTGTACTTC. The encoded protein is CSGLDPNLETLYF.

The V gene is TRBV27, the J gene TRBJ2-5, with 10 nucleotides matching TRBD2. Germline assignment: CDR1 MNHEY and CDR2 SMNVEV (reference sequence). The CDR3 has 12 residues. Unmatched junction bases numbered 3, after V lost 10 bases and J lost 4 bases. CDR3 loop: CATRTSGETQYF. CDR3 nucleotide sequence: TGTGCCACCCGGACTAGCGGAGAGACCCAGTACTTC.

This clonotype came up many times. The chain carries TRBV6-1 and TRBJ2-7; TRBD2 is a possible D gene (5 bases). CDR3 length: 15 residues. The V end lost 7 bases, the J end lost 0 bases, and 16 bases lay between the germline ends. Germline CDR1 reads MNHNS; CDR2 reads SASEGT. The CDR3 is CASTISSYPSYEQYF. The CDR3 nucleotides are TGTGCCAGCACTATCTCTAGCTACCCCTCCTACGAGCAGTACTTC.

This clonotype has a count of ten or more. The V and J genes are TRBV3-1 and TRBJ2-6, with D unresolved. The CDR3 consists of 15 residues. V lost 4 bases and J 0 bases, leaving 7 bases between the germline ends. CDR1 is LGHDT and CDR2 is YNNKEL in the germline V gene (reference sequence). This CDR3 is CASSPDYSGANVLTF. In DNA form, the CDR3 reads TGTGCCAGCAGCCCCGATTACTCTGGGGCCAACGTCCTGACTTTC.

The chain links TRBV20-1 to TRBJ2-1; the D gene is possibly TRBD1 (5 bases). This CDR3 region has 12 residues. CDR1 is DFQATT and CDR2 is SNEGSKA in the germline V gene (reference sequence). CDR3 DNA sequence: TGCCCCCCGGCAGGGAACTACAATGAGCAGTTCTTC. It codes for CPPAGNYNEQFF.

This clonotype was seen repeatedly, ten times or more. The rearrangement links TRBV12-5 to TRBJ2-3; TRBD1 aligns across 7 bases. V trimming: 3 bases; J trimming: 1 base; junction bases outside the gene matches: 10. The germline CDR1 and CDR2 sequences are LGHNT and FRNRAP. This CDR3 spans 17 amino acids. CDR3 bases: TGTGCTAGTGGTTTCCAGACAGGGCCCAAACGCACAGATACGCAGTATTTT. Its protein is CASGFQTGPKRTDTQYF.

This clonotype was counted many times. CDR3 in amino acids: CASSLILGNQPQHF. In DNA, the CDR3 is TGTGCCAGCAGCTTAATTCTTGGGAATCAGCCCCAGCATTTT. The chain carries TRBV5-5 and TRBJ1-5, with D hard to call. V lost 2 bases, J lost 4 bases, and 10 bases lay in between. Germline V CDR1 and CDR2: SGHKS, YYEKEE (reference sequence). This CDR3 is built from 14 residues.

This clonotype showed up many times. This chain links TRBV28 with TRBJ2-4, with D hard to call. Germline V gene lookup returns CDR1 MDHEN and CDR2 SYDVKM. The germline V and J ends were trimmed by 3 bases and 0 bases, with 12 bases remaining between them. CDR3 length: 16 amino acids. CDR3 DNA sequence: TGTGCCAGCAGTTTGCGGCCGCGCATAGCCAAAAACATTCAGTACTTC. Its translation is CASSLRPRIAKNIQYF.

The rearrangement joins TRBV6-1 to TRBJ2-3; 14 bases align to TRBD2. The CDR3 runs 16 residues. Germline-derived CDR1 and CDR2 are MNHNS and SASEGT. The J segment lost 6 bases and the V segment lost 6 bases, leaving 8 bases of the junction unmatched. The CDR3, as DNA: TGTGCCAGCAGAGGGACTAGCGGGGGACAAGTGGATACGCAGTATTTT. Its protein is CASRGTSGGQVDTQYF.

This clonotype was seen many times. The chain has TRBV14 and TRBJ2-1; 10 bases map to TRBD1. The CDR3 totals 13 residues. J gave up 8 bases and V 6 bases, and 4 bases lay outside the gene matches. The germline CDR1 and CDR2 sequences are SGHDN and FVKESK. The CDR3: CASSRQGAYEQFF. As DNA, the CDR3 is TGTGCCAGCAGTCGACAGGGGGCGTATGAGCAGTTCTTC.

A few counts support this clonotype. The rearrangement uses TRBV19 and TRBJ2-1; TRBD2 matches 8 bases. The CDR3 has 16 amino acids. The J segment lost 7 bases and the V segment lost 7 bases, leaving 15 bases of the junction unmatched. CDR1 and CDR2 (germline): LNHDA, SQIVND (reference sequence). This chain's CDR3 is CASTPLSSGMDNEQFF. CDR3 nucleotides: TGTGCCAGTACCCCCCTGAGTAGCGGGATGGATAATGAGCAGTTCTTC.

This clonotype showed up many times. The chain has TRBV28 and TRBJ1-6; unclear D gene. The germline V gene has CDR1 MDHEN and CDR2 SYDVKM. Trimming removed 6 bases at V and 12 bases at J, with 9 bases between. The CDR3 consists of 11 residues. CDR3 residues: CASSSAIPLHF. In DNA, the CDR3 is TGTGCCAGCAGCTCCGCGATACCCCTCCACTTT. Variable domain in full (rest from reference TRBV28 and TRBJ1-6): DVKVTQSSRYLVKRTGEKVFLECVQDMDHENMFWYRQDPGLGLRLIYFSYDVKMKEKGDIPEGYSVSREKKERFSLILESASTNQTSMYLCASSSAIPLHFGNGTRLTVT.

This clonotype has more than one count but fewer than ten. With a much larger clone just one base away, this may be a read error. J is TRBJ2-3 and V is TRBV7-2, with a weak D call TRBD2 (5 bases). V was shortened by 2 bases and J by 2 bases, with 11 bases between the two germline ends. This CDR3 is built from 15 residues. Germline-derived CDR1 and CDR2 are SGHTA and FQGNSA. CDR3 sequence: CASSLWAGTTDTQYF. CDR3 DNA: TGTGCCAGCAGCTTATGGGCGGGTACCACAGATACGCAGTATTTT.

The DNA of the CDR3 is TGTGCCTGGAGGCAAAACATGGGACCTGAAAAACTGTTTTTT. This gives the protein CAWRQNMGPEKLFF. V is TRBV30 and J is TRBJ1-4; perhaps TRBD1 as D (5 bases). Trimming took 3 bases from V and 7 from J, leaving 15 bases between them. CDR1 is GTSNPN, CDR2 SVGIG, per germline (reference sequence). The CDR3 loop spans 14 amino acids.